This T cell receptor beta chain stems from a study of blood T cell repertoires in COVID-19. On the study more broadly: PBMCs, B-cell-depleted T cells, or T cells provided the cDNA or gDNA that made up the material.

CDR1 LNHNV and CDR2 YYDKDF come from the germline V gene (reference sequence). The CDR3 loop spans 14 amino acids. Deletions cut 1 base from V and 2 bases from J, with 9 bases between. In the authors' methods: Reference gene primer amplification in the assay estimated nucleated cell counts. Here immunoSEQ multiplex PCR was the method, and the copy in TCRdb shows in-frame clones only, minus some. The D gene and trimming were derived from the DNA, and the V and J assignments and clone size from that table. The repertoire has approximately 99,000 clones, about 88% of them found once; the top ten carry less than 2.5%.

The source of this sequence is a human donor in a cohort sampled during active COVID-19. The material sequenced was peripheral blood. V gene TRBV15 combines with J gene TRBJ2-7; D is ambiguous. The CDR3 sequence: CATSRVVATYEQYF. The CDR3 bases are TGTGCCACCAGCAGAGTGGTAGCTACCTACGAGCAGTACTTC.